This T cell receptor beta chain was recovered during a study of blood T cell repertoires in COVID-19 (dated by TCRdb to about 2020). For context, the study as a whole: Samples covering the acute and convalescent phases of COVID-19 were provided by collaborators in the United States, Italy and Spain. The material from the prospective study consisted of cDNA or gDNA derived from T cells, B-cell-depleted T cells, or PBMCs. Deeply sampled blood TCRbeta repertoires from subjects exposed to, actively infected with, or recovered from COVID-19 were included in the dataset. A freely available public database, intended as a resource for researchers studying the immune response to SARS-CoV-2, is where the repertoires were released. Samples came from the ongoing ImmuneRACE study (first 160 participants) plus 1,254 subjects from 6 global collaborators. The sample metadata nearly always contained a de-identified subject ID, COVID-19 status, age in years and sex. HLA class I and class II types, where available, came from metadata supplied by the sample provider rather than from assay-based typing. Findings and caveats that apply to the study as a whole: How much clinical and demographic metadata was included differed by source and by participant, and the metadata was provided uncurated.

The CDR3 runs 16 amino acids, cysteine and phenylalanine included. Just the 48-base CDR3 DNA is kept, in frame starting at base 1. The germline V gene (reference sequence) supplies CDR1 LGHDT and CDR2 YNNKEL. Trimming at the junction amounts to 0 bases on V and 1 base on J, and the germline ends lie 12 bases apart. The immunoSEQ Assay, a bias-controlled multiplex PCR, was used to amplify TCRbeta CDR3 regions from genomic DNA. On the authors' methods: The number of nucleated cells in each sample was estimated from the amplification of reference gene primers within the assay. To quantify the absolute abundance of each unique TCRbeta CDR3 rearrangement, sequence reads were collapsed and filtered. For each sample, productive Simpson clonality was calculated as the square root of Simpson's diversity index over productive rearrangements. What TCRdb holds here is the immuneACCESS table cut down to in-frame rearrangements. Part of the clones is not present; checked against another copy, under half of the missing clones reflect an unresolved V gene, and the others are unexplained. V, J and clone size reflect that table, while D and trimming were determined from the DNA. The sample table shows 120,000 to 150,000 clones, and approximately 90% are seen once. The ten largest clones represent roughly 2.5% of the sample.

About this clone: Its specific antigen is unknown. Base qualities are not recorded, but no much larger clone differs from it by a single base.

At one collaborating source in Seattle, patients were enrolled during active infection and were followed longitudinally through the course of disease. The collaborating institutions used their own protocols to collect whole blood in K2EDTA tubes. For TCRbeta analysis, collaborators shipped samples as frozen whole blood, isolated PBMCs, or DNA extracted from either of those sample types. The sample was peripheral blood. The chain links TRBV3-1 (or the pseudogene TRBV3-2) with TRBJ1-1; the D gene lacks a confident call. The receptor was isolated from a human donor with COVID-19, enrolled during active disease. The donor label of this sample is uncertain. The base sequence is TGTGCCAGCAGCCAAGATCGTTACTCCAAGAACACTGAAGCTTTCTTT. Translated, it gives CASSQDRYSKNTEAFF.